The 21 T cell receptor beta chains given below trace back to one sample, sequenced in a study of beta chain features in type 1 diabetes. Sequencing targeted expressed TCRB transcripts, as all isolated RNA had been reverse transcribed. Produced via immunoSEQ multiplex PCR; TCRdb's table is partial and in-frame only. Counted here are some 220,000 clones, approximately 11% occurring once; the ten biggest clones make up roughly 1.3%. The specimen sequenced was central memory CD4+ T cells from blood. The receptors stem from a man between 18 and 35 years old in good health.

This clone was detected a few times. The rearrangement joins TRBV10-3 to TRBJ2-1; 7 nucleotides align to TRBD2. Germline values: CDR1 ENHRY, CDR2 SYGVKD. This CDR3 contains 13 residues. After removal of 2 bases from V and 7 bases from J, the junction contained 2 bases not matched to a gene. The chain's CDR3 is CAISEAGENEQFF. CDR3 nucleotide sequence: TGTGCCATCAGTGAGGCGGGGGAGAATGAGCAGTTCTTC.

This chain uses TRBV7-2 with TRBJ2-1, with D possibly being TRBD2 (7 bases). The germline V and J ends were trimmed by 8 bases and 6 bases, with 20 bases remaining between them. The CDR3 sequence is 15 residues long. CDR1 SGHTA and CDR2 FQGNSA come from the germline V gene. The CDR3 is CASLLTGGGGNEQFF. In DNA, the CDR3 is TGTGCCAGCCTACTTACGGGAGGAGGGGGCAATGAGCAGTTCTTC.

This clone has only a few counts. The chain couples TRBV29-1 to TRBJ2-1, with 9 bases fitting TRBD2. Per the germline V gene, CDR1 is SQVTM and CDR2 is ANQGSEA. The CDR3 consists of 12 residues. Losses at the gene ends were 7 bases for V and 8 bases for J; bases not matched to a gene: 6. This CDR3 reads CSGLAGWDEQFF. CDR3 bases: TGCAGCGGGCTAGCGGGGTGGGATGAGCAGTTCTTC.

V is TRBV4-2 and J is TRBJ2-7, with 10 bases aligning to TRBD2. CDR3 size: 15 residues. J gave up 7 bases and V 0 bases, and 6 bases lay outside the gene matches. The germline V gene encodes CDR1 LGHNA and CDR2 YNFKEQ. The CDR3 spells CASSQDPASGSEQYF. The CDR3 coding sequence is TGTGCCAGCAGCCAAGATCCGGCTAGCGGGAGTGAGCAGTACTTC.

The chain joins TRBV28 to TRBJ2-3, with 7 bases that match TRBD2. With V trimmed by 8 bases and J by 5 bases, 10 bases remained unmatched. Germline V CDR1 and CDR2: MDHEN, SYDVKM. There are 14 residues in the CDR3. In nucleotides, the CDR3 is TGTGCCAGCGGCTGGCGGGAGTCAGGAGATACGCAGTATTTT. Translating gives CASGWRESGDTQYF.

The V call is TRBV10-3, the J call TRBJ2-1, with no clear D. The CDR3 is 14 residues long. Germline values: CDR1 ENHRY, CDR2 SYGVKD. V lost 3 bases, J lost 6 bases, and 12 bases lay in between. CDR3 region: CAISEVRAVNEQFF. The CDR3 region has the DNA TGTGCCATCAGTGAAGTTAGGGCGGTCAATGAGCAGTTCTTC.

With regard to this clone: One end of the junction varies from germline; a read error may be responsible. This chain joins TRBV19 and TRBJ2-5; D remains ambiguous. The germline CDR1 and CDR2 sequences are LNHDA and SQIVND (reference sequence). This CDR3 has 13 amino acids. The CDR3 DNA sequence: TGTGCCAGTAGTATGATCGACCAAGAGGCCCAGTACTTC. This translates into CASSMIDQEAQYF.

The chain employs TRBV30 and TRBJ2-1; 7 nucleotides line up with TRBD1. The CDR3 is 14 residues long. J lost 6 bases, V lost 2 bases, and 7 bases had no gene match. Germline V gene sequence: CDR1 GTSNPN, CDR2 SVGIG (reference sequence). The CDR3 reads CAWSKGAASNEQFF. In DNA, the CDR3 is TGTGCCTGGAGTAAGGGGGCGGCTAGCAATGAGCAGTTCTTC.

This clone was detected a few times. The rearrangement joins TRBV30 to TRBJ1-5; D gene uncertain. The CDR3 totals 15 residues. Trimming removed 0 bases at V and 4 bases at J, with 13 bases between. Germline V gives CDR1 GTSNPN, CDR2 SVGIG (reference sequence). CDR3 protein: CAWSVEGGRNQPQHF. The CDR3 DNA reads TGTGCCTGGAGTGTAGAGGGAGGGCGGAATCAGCCCCAGCATTTT.

This clone came up a few times. This rearrangement joins TRBV5-4 to TRBJ1-2, with 7 nucleotides matching TRBD1. Germline values: CDR1 SGHNT, CDR2 YYREEE (reference sequence). The CDR3 length is 14 residues. With 4 bases clipped from V and 7 bases from J, the junction kept 10 bases outside the gene matches. The CDR3 nucleotides are TGTGCCAGCAGCGCGTTACAGGGGCGAGGTGGCTACACCTTC. Protein sequence: CASSALQGRGGYTF.

The rearrangement joins TRBV18 to TRBJ2-4, with TRBD2 matching 8 bases. V trimming: 3 bases; J trimming: 8 bases; junction bases outside the gene matches: 6. Germline CDR1 reads KGHSH; CDR2 reads LQKENI. The CDR3 is 14 residues long. CDR3 in DNA: TGTGCCAGCTCACCTAAAGCGGGAGCAGACATTCAGTACTTC. It specifies CASSPKAGADIQYF. Drawing the rest from reference TRBV18 and TRBJ2-4, the complete variable domain is NAGVMQNPRHLVRRRGQEARLRCSPMKGHSHVYWYRQLPEEGLKFMVYLQKENIIDESGMPKERFSAEFPKEGPSILRIQQVVRGDSAAYFCASSPKAGADIQYFGAGTRLSVL.

This sequence joins TRBV19 and TRBJ2-5; the D gene is possibly TRBD1 (6 bases). The V gene lost 6 bases and the J gene lost 5 bases, with 16 bases spanning the gap. The CDR3 has 14 residues. Germline CDR1 LNHDA, CDR2 SQIVND (reference sequence). CDR3 bases: TGTGCCAGTAGCACGTCCCGGGACACGGAGACCCAGTACTTC. The encoded protein is CASSTSRDTETQYF.

The chain has TRBV18 and TRBJ1-2, with D possibly TRBD1 on 5 matching bases. The CDR3 contains 14 residues. V was cut by 2 bases and J by 8 bases, with 15 bases left in between. Germline V gene sequence: CDR1 KGHSH, CDR2 LQKENI. Written as DNA, the CDR3 is TGTGCCAGCTCACCATACACCGACCAGGGAGGCTACACCTTC. Translation: CASSPYTDQGGYTF. The whole variable domain, remainder taken from reference TRBV18 and TRBJ1-2, is NAGVMQNPRHLVRRRGQEARLRCSPMKGHSHVYWYRQLPEEGLKFMVYLQKENIIDESGMPKERFSAEFPKEGPSILRIQQVVRGDSAAYFCASSPYTDQGGYTFGSGTRLTVV.

This clone came up a few times. This chain's CDR3 is CASSGGGETQYF. CDR3 nucleotide sequence: TGTGCCAGCAGCGGAGGGGGAGAGACCCAGTACTTC. The rearrangement joins TRBV7-9 to TRBJ2-5, with D perhaps assigned TRBD1 or TRBD2 (6 bases each). Trimming stripped 5 bases from V and 4 bases from J, with 8 bases between. Germline CDR1 and CDR2: SEHNR and FQNEAQ (reference sequence). This CDR3 comprises 12 residues.

The chain couples TRBV25-1 to TRBJ1-3; D remains unclear. Looked up from germline, CDR1 is MGHDK and CDR2 is SYGVNS. V gave up 1 base and J gave up 0 bases, with 10 bases separating them. The CDR3 runs 16 residues. This CDR3 is CASSEFRTHSGNTIYF. In nucleotides, the CDR3 is TGTGCCAGCAGTGAATTTCGAACTCACTCTGGAAACACCATATATTTT. Variable domain in full (rest from reference TRBV25-1 and TRBJ1-3): EADIYQTPRYLVIGTGKKITLECSQTMGHDKMYWYQQDPGMELHLIHYSYGVNSTEKGDLSSESTVSRIRTEHFPLTLESARPSHTSQYLCASSEFRTHSGNTIYFGEGSWLTVV.

V usage is TRBV27 and J usage is TRBJ2-7; D unresolved. CDR1 and CDR2 (germline): MNHEY, SMNVEV (reference sequence). The CDR3 sequence is 15 residues long. Trimming shortened V by 6 bases and J by 3 bases, and 18 bases separated the two germline ends. The chain's CDR3 is CASSQTDGYFYEQYF. The CDR3 DNA follows: TGTGCCAGCAGCCAGACCGACGGCTATTTCTACGAGCAGTACTTC.

This clone was observed a handful of times. The genes are TRBV30 and TRBJ2-1, with 12 bases lining up with TRBD2. V shed 0 bases, J shed 5 bases, and the junction held 14 bases outside the gene matches. This CDR3 spans 19 amino acids. From germline, CDR1 is GTSNPN and CDR2 SVGIG (reference sequence). Here the CDR3 reads CAWSVSASGRAGWDNEQFF. The CDR3 DNA follows: TGTGCCTGGAGTGTATCGGCTAGCGGGAGGGCCGGCTGGGACAATGAGCAGTTCTTC.

This clone was picked up a small number of times. The J gene is TRBJ2-1, the V gene TRBV9; 7 bases line up with TRBD1. The CDR3 contains 14 residues. The V segment lost 1 base and the J segment 9 bases; nucleotides outside the gene matches: 7. CDR1 and CDR2 (germline): SGDLS, YYNGEE. CDR3 DNA sequence: TGTGCCAGCAGCGTATCGACAGGGTGGGGTGAGCAGTTCTTC. Translated: CASSVSTGWGEQFF.

J is TRBJ1-1 and V is TRBV29-1; D might be TRBD1 (6 bases). CDR1 SQVTM and CDR2 ANQGSEA come from the germline V gene. The length of the CDR3 is 11 residues. V dropped 7 bases and J dropped 8 bases, with 14 bases sitting between them. The CDR3, as DNA: TGCAGCGCGGGGGGCCAAGTCGAAGCTTTCTTT. Encoded protein: CSAGGQVEAFF.

This rearrangement joins TRBV29-1 to TRBJ2-6; no clear D gene. Germline assignment: CDR1 SQVTM and CDR2 ANQGSEA. The V gene lost 0 bases and the J gene lost 3 bases, with 15 bases spanning the gap. The CDR3 totals 17 residues. CDR3 nucleotides: TGCAGCGTTGAAGAGTGGTCACTTCACAGTGGGGCCAACGTCCTGACTTTC. Amino acid sequence: CSVEEWSLHSGANVLTF.

The rearrangement links TRBV27 to TRBJ2-7; D is unresolved. The germline CDR1 and CDR2 sequences are MNHEY and SMNVEV (reference sequence). V gave up 5 bases and J gave up 0 bases, with 14 bases separating them. This CDR3 has 15 residues. The CDR3 loop reads CASSIFGQVSYEQYF. The CDR3 DNA reads TGTGCCAGCAGTATATTTGGCCAGGTCTCCTACGAGCAGTACTTC.